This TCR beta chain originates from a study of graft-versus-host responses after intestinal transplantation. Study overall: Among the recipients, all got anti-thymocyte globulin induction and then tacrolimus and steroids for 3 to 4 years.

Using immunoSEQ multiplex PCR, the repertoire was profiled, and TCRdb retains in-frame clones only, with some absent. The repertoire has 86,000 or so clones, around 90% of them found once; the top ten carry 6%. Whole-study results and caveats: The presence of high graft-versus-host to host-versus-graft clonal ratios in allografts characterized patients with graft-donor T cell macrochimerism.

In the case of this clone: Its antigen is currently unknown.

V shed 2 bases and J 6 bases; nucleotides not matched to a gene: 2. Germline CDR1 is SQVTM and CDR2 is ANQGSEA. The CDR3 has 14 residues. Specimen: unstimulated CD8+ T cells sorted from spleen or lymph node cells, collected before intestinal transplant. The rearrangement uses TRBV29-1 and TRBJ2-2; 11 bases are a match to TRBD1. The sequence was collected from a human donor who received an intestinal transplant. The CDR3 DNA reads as TGCAGCGTTGAAAGGGGACAGGGGGCCGGGGAGCTGTTTTTT. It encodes CSVERGQGAGELFF.